Included here is one T cell receptor beta chain sequence, with context. The data are from a study of memory CD4+ T cells and cytomegalovirus serostatus. Overall study: This sample comes from healthy Belgian adults, 9 CMV seropositive, around 26 seronegative.

Clones were read by immunoSEQ multiplex PCR, and TCRdb kept only the in-frame ones, dropping some. The sample includes around 50,000 clones, roughly 78% seen only once; the top ten take around 0.99%. Per the germline V gene, CDR1 is SGHDT and CDR2 is YYEEEE. Trimming took 2 bases from V and 4 from J; bases not matched to a gene: 2. CDR3 length equals 14 residues. Single viable CD3+CD4+CD8-CD45RO+ cells were sorted as the memory CD4+ T cells. After thawing, CD4+ T cells were positively selected. V gene TRBV5-6 combines with J gene TRBJ2-4, with 8 bases identical to TRBD1. The TCR comes from an adult in good health and CMV-seronegative. Input material: memory CD4+ T cells from blood. CDR3 nucleotides: TGTGCCAGCAGCTTCACAGGGGGTAAAAACATTCAGTACTTC. Translation: CASSFTGGKNIQYF.